The entry below describes one T cell receptor (beta chain). The data were obtained in a study of shared T cell receptors in the human thymus. V shed 5 bases and J shed 2 bases, with 13 bases lying between them. Per the germline V gene, CDR1 is ENHRY and CDR2 is SYGVKD. The CDR3 runs 15 residues. Sequenced by immunoSEQ multiplex PCR; TCRdb stores in-frame clones only, minus some. The profile shows about 500,000 clones, 70% to 80% of them singletons. The sample was also linked to a second study, of human thymus T cells. As reported in that work: Donation came from healthy Finnish infants having corrective surgery for congenital heart defects. Apparent skewing of V and J gene usage characterized both thymic and blood repertoires.

The specimen sequenced was thymocytes. This clonotype originated in a boy less than two years old with a congenital heart defect. This chain joins TRBV10-3 and TRBJ2-1, with D possibly matching TRBD2 (6 bases). CDR3: CAISPKTRTYNEQFF. DNA of the CDR3: TGTGCCATCAGTCCCAAGACTAGAACCTACAATGAGCAGTTCTTC.